This TCR beta chain was retrieved from a study of human T cells and chemical hapten exposure. Study outcomes and limitations: Unchanged with DPC sensitization were TCRs above 1 in 1000 frequency. There was a positive correlation between PT1 expanded TCR counts and patch test score.

TCRdb called the RACE reads again in MiXCR, with one record for every CDR3 protein. The profile shows about 80,000 distinct CDR3 sequences, 13% to 15% of them singletons. Noted time point: pre-sensitization, week 0. Documented treatment: therapeutic diphenylcyclopropenone sensitization with weekly scalp DPC. Total RNA came from unfractionated whole blood. Details on this clonotype: Its antigen is not identified.

The CDR3 consists of 16 residues. Trimming at V came to 5 bases and at J to 0 bases, leaving 7 bases not matched to a gene. Germline CDR1 reads MNHEY; CDR2 reads SVGAGI. The chain couples TRBV6-5 to TRBJ1-3, with 7 bases identical to TRBD1. This sequence originates from a woman aged 45-60 years with alopecia areata. Some clones in this sample may be carry-over from other donors' samples. Sample: whole blood, taken in connection with sensitization to the hapten diphenylcyclopropenone (DPC). Here the CDR3 DNA reads TGTGCCAGCAGTACCCGGACAGGCCACTCTGGAAACACCATATATTTT. Translation gives CASSTRTGHSGNTIYF.